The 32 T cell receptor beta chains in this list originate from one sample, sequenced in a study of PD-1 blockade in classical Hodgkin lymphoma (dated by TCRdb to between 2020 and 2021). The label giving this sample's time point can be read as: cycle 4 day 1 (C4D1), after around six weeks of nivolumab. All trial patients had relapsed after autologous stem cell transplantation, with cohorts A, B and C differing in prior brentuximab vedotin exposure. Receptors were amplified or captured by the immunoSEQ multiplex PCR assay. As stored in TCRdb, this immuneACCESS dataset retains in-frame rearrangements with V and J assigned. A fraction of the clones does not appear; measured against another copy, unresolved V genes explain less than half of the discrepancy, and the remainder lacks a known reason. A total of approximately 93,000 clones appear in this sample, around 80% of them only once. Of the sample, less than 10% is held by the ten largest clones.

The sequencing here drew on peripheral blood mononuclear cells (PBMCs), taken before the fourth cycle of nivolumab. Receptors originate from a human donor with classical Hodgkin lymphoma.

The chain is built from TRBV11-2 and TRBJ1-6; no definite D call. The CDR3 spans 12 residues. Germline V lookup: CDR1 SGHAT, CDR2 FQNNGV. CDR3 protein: CATRTYNSPLHF. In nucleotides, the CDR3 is TGTGCTACCAGGACCTATAATTCACCCCTCCACTTT.

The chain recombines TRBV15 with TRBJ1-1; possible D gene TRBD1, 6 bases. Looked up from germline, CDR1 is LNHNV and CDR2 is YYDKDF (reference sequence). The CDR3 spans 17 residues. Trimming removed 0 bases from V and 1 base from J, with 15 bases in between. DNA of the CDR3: TGTGCCACCAGCAGAGATCTCTGGGGACAAAGGAACACTGAAGCTTTCTTT. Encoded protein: CATSRDLWGQRNTEAFF. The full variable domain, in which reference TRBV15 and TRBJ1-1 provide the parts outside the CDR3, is DAMVIQNPRYQVTQFGKPVTLSCSQTLNHNVMYWYQQKSSQAPKLLFHYYDKDFNNEADTPDNFQSRRPNTSFCFLDIRSPGLGDTAMYLCATSRDLWGQRNTEAFFGQGTRLTVV.

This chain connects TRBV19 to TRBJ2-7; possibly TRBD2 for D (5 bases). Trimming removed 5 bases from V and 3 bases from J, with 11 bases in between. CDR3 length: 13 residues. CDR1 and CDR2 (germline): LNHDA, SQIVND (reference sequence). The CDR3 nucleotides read TGTGCCAGTAGTCCGGAGGCGGGCTACGAGCAGTACTTC. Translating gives CASSPEAGYEQYF.

The CDR3 sequence: CASRSDSYEQYF. CDR3 coding DNA: TGTGCCAGCAGATCGGACAGCTACGAGCAGTACTTC. This chain links TRBV7-9 with TRBJ2-7; tentative D call: TRBD1 (6 bases). V was pared by 6 bases and J by 3 bases, with 9 bases between. The CDR3 totals 12 residues. Looked up from germline, CDR1 is SEHNR and CDR2 is FQNEAQ (reference sequence).

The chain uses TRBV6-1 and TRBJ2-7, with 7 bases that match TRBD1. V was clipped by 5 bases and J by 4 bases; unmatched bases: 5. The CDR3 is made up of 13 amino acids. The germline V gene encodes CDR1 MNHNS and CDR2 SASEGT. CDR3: CASSQEQGYEQYF. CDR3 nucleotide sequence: TGTGCCAGCAGTCAGGAACAGGGGTACGAGCAGTACTTC.

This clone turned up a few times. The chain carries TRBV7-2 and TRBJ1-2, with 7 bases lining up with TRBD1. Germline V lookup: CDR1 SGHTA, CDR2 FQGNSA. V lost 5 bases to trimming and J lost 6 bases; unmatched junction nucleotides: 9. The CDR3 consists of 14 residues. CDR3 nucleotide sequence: TGTGCCAGCAGCCCTCGACAGGGCCAGAATGGCTACACCTTC. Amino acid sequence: CASSPRQGQNGYTF.

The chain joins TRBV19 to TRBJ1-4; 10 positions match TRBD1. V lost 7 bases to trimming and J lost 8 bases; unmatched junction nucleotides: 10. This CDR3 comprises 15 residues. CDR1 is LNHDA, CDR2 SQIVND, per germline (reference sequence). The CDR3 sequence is CASIRTGTGVEKLFF. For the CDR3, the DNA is TGTGCCAGTATCCGGACCGGGACAGGGGTAGAAAAACTGTTTTTT.

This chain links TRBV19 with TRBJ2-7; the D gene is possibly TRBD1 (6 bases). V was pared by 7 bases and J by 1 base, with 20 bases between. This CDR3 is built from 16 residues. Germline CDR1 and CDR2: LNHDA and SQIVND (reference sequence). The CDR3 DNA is TGTGCCAGTAAAGGGCAGGGGTCCAGTCGGTCCTACGAGCAGTACTTC. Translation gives CASKGQGSSRSYEQYF.

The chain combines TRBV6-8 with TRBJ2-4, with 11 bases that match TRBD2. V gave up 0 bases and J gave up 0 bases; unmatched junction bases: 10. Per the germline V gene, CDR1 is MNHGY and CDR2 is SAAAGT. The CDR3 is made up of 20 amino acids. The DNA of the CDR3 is TGTGCCAGCAGTTACTCCATAACTAGCGGGGGCCCTCTAGCCAAAAACATTCAGTACTTC. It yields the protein CASSYSITSGGPLAKNIQYF.

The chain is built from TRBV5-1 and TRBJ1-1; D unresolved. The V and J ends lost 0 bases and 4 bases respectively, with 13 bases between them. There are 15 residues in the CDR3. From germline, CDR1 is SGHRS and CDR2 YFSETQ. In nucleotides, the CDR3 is TGCGCCAGCAGCTTGGGGCAGGTGTTGGTCACTGAAGCTTTCTTT. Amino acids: CASSLGQVLVTEAFF.

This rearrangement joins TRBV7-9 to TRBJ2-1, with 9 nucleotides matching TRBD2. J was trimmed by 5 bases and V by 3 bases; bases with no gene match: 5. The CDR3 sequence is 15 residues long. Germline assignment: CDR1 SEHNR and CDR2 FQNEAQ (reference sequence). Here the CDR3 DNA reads TGTGCCAGCAGCTTGGGCGGGGGGGCGAACAATGAGCAGTTCTTC. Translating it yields CASSLGGGANNEQFF.

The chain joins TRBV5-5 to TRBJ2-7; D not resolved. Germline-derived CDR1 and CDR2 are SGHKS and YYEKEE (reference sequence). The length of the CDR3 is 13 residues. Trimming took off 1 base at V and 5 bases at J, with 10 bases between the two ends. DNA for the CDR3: TGTGCCAGCAGCTTGAGCACGACGAACGAGCAGTACTTC. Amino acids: CASSLSTTNEQYF.

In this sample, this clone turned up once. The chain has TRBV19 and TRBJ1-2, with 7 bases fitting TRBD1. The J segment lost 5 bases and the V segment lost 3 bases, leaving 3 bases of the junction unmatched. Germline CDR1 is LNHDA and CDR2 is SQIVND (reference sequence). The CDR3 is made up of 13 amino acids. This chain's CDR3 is CASSMGTAYGYTF. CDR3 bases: TGTGCCAGTAGTATGGGGACAGCTTATGGCTACACCTTC.

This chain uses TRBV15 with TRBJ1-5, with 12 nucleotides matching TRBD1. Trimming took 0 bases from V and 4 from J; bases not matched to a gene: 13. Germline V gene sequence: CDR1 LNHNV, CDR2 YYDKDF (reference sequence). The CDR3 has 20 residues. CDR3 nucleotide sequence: TGTGCCACCAGCAGAGATCGATCGGGACAGGGGGCGCGAAGGAATCAGCCCCAGCATTTT. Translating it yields CATSRDRSGQGARRNQPQHF. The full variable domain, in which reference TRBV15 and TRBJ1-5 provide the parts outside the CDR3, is DAMVIQNPRYQVTQFGKPVTLSCSQTLNHNVMYWYQQKSSQAPKLLFHYYDKDFNNEADTPDNFQSRRPNTSFCFLDIRSPGLGDTAMYLCATSRDRSGQGARRNQPQHFGDGTRLSIL.

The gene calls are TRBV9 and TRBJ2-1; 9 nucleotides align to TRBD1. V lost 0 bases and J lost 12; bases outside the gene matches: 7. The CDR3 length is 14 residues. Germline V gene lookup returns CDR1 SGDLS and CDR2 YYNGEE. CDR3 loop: CASSVEDRGSRQFF. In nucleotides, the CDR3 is TGTGCCAGCAGCGTAGAGGACAGGGGATCCCGGCAGTTCTTC.

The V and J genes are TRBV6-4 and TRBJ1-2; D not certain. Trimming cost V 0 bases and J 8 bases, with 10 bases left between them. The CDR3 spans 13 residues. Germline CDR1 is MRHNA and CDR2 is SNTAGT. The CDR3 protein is CASSDSGGWGYTF. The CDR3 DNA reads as TGTGCCAGCAGTGACTCTGGAGGCTGGGGCTACACCTTC.

In nucleotides, the CDR3 is TGTGCCAGCAGCCCAGGGGGCTGGGAGACCCAGTACTTC. Translated, it gives CASSPGGWETQYF. The V call is TRBV7-8, the J call TRBJ2-5; 8 bases line up with TRBD1. The CDR3 is made up of 13 amino acids. The V segment lost 5 bases and the J segment 5 bases; nucleotides outside the gene matches: 4. Germline V CDR1 and CDR2: SGHVS, FQNEAQ.

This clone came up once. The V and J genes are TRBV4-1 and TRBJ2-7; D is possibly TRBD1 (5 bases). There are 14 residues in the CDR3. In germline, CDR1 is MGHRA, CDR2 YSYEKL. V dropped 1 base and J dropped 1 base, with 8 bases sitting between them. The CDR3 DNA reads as TGCGCCAGCAGCCAAGGACAGTTATCCTACGAGCAGTACTTC. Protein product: CASSQGQLSYEQYF.

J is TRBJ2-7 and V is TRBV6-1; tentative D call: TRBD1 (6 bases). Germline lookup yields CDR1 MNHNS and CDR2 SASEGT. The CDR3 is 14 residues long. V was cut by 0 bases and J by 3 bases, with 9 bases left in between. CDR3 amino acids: CASSEAGTLYEQYF. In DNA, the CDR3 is TGTGCCAGCAGTGAAGCCGGGACACTCTACGAGCAGTACTTC.

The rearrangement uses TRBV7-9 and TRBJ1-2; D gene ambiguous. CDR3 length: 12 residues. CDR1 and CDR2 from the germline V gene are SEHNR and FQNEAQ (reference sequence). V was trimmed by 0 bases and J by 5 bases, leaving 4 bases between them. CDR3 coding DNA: TGTGCCAGCAGCTTAGCCTATTATGGCTACACCTTC. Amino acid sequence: CASSLAYYGYTF.

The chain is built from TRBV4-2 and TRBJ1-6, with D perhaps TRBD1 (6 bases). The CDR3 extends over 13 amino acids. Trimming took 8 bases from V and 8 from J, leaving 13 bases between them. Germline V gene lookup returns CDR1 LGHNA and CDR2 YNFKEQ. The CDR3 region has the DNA TGTGCCAGCGCTTCAGGGGAATATTCACCCCTCCACTTT. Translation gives CASASGEYSPLHF.

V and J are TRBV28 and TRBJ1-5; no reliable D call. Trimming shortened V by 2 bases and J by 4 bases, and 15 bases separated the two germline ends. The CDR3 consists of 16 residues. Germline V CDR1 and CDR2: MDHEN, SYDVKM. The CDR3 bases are TGTGCCAGCAGTTTACCCACCGGGGTTCTAAATCAGCCCCAGCATTTT. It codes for CASSLPTGVLNQPQHF. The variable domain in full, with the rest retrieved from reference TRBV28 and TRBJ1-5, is DVKVTQSSRYLVKRTGEKVFLECVQDMDHENMFWYRQDPGLGLRLIYFSYDVKMKEKGDIPEGYSVSREKKERFSLILESASTNQTSMYLCASSLPTGVLNQPQHFGDGTRLSIL.

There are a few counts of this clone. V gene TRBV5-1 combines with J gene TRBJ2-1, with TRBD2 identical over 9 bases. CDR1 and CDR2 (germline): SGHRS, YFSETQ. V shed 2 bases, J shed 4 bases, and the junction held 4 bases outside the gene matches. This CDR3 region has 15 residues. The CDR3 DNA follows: TGCGCCAGCAGCTTTCTAGCGGGGTCTTACAATGAGCAGTTCTTC. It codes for CASSFLAGSYNEQFF.

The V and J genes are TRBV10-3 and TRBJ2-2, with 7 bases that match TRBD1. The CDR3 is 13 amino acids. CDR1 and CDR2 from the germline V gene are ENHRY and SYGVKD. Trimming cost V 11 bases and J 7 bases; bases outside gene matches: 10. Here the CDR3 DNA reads TGTGCCGTACAGACAGGGCTAGTCGGGGAGCTGTTTTTT. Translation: CAVQTGLVGELFF.

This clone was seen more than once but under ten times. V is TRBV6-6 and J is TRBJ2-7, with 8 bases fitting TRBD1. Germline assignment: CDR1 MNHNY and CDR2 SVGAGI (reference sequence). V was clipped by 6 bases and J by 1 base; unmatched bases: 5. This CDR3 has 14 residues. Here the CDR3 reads CASRPGTGSYEQYF. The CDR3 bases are TGTGCCAGCAGACCCGGGACAGGATCCTACGAGCAGTACTTC.

CDR3 DNA: TGTGCCAGCGCCAGTCTGGGAAACACCATATATTTT. Residues: CASASLGNTIYF. The chain carries TRBV7-9 and TRBJ1-3, with D uncertain. V was pared by 8 bases and J by 4 bases, with 9 bases between. The CDR3 runs to 12 residues. CDR1 and CDR2 from the germline V gene are SEHNR and FQNEAQ (reference sequence).

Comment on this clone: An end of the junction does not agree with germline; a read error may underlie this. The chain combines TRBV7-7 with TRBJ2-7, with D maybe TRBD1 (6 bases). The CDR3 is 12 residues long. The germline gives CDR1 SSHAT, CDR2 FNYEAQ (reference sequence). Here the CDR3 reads CASRQGIYEQYF. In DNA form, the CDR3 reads TGTGCTAGCAGGCAGGGGATCTACGAGCAGTACTTC.

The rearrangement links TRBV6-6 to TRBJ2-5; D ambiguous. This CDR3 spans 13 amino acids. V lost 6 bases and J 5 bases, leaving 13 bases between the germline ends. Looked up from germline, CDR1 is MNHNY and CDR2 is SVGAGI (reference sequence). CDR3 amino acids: CASRATTMETQYF. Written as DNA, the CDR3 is TGTGCCAGCAGGGCTACCACCATGGAGACCCAGTACTTC.

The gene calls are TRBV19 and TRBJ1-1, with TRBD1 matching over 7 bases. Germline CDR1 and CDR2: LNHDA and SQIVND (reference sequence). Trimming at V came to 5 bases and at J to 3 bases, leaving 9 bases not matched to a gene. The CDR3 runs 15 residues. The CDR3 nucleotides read TGTGCCAGTAGTCCCGGGACAGATGTTGACACTGAAGCTTTCTTT. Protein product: CASSPGTDVDTEAFF. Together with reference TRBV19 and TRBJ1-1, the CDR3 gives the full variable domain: DGGITQSPKYLFRKEGQNVTLSCEQNLNHDAMYWYRQDPGQGLRLIYYSQIVNDFQKGDIAEGYSVSREKKESFPLTVTSAQKNPTAFYLCASSPGTDVDTEAFFGQGTRLTVV.

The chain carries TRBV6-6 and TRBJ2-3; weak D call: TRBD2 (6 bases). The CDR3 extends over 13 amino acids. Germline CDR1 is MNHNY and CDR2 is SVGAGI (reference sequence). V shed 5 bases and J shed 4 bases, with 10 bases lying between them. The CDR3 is CASSTTRSDTQYF. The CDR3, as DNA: TGTGCCAGCAGTACGACTAGGTCAGATACGCAGTATTTT.

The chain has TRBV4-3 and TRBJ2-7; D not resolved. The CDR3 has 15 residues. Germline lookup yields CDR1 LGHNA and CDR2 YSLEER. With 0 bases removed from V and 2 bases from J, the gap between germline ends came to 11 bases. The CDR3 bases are TGCGCCAGCAGCCAAGATGCCGGGTTTACCTACGAGCAGTACTTC. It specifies CASSQDAGFTYEQYF.

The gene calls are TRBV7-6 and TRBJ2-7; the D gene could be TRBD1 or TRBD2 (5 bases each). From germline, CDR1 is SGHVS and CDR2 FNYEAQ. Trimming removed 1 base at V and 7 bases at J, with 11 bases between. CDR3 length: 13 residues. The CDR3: CASSLEGTGEQYF. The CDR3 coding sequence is TGTGCCAGCAGCTTAGAGGGGACGGGGGAGCAGTACTTC.